Presented here are 18 T cell receptor beta chains from one specimen sequenced in a study of regulatory T cells in long-lasting Graves disease (dated by TCRdb to about 2021). Libraries came from multiplex PCR. Sequenced using an Illumina HiSeq 4000. iRepertoire HTBI primers and Arm-PCR amplification of CDR3 regions were used to construct TCR beta libraries. In TCRdb, the public reads were trimmed at Q25 with fastp and aligned with MiXCR, with productive beta chains retained. Each record represents a unique CDR3 protein, reported with the most common genes and DNA among its rows. The sample has about 610,000 distinct CDR3 sequences on record, about 16% of them singletons. The biggest ten clones account for more than 10% of the sample. Sample time point, as interpreted from the label and publication: newly diagnosed GD, antithyroid drugs for less than 3 months. RNA was extracted from PBMCs in TRIzol for both TCR sequencing and RNA sequencing.

These data were likewise used in another study, on T cells in Graves' hyperthyroidism and ophthalmopathy.

Specimen: peripheral blood mononuclear cells (PBMCs), collected at new diagnosis, from a patient treated with antithyroid drugs. All receptors derive from a man younger than 35 with Graves disease. Donor details come from another sample of the same person, matched by shared clones.

This clonotype was seen many times. This sequence joins TRBV7-3 and TRBJ2-7; D is ambiguous. The ends were cut back, 0 bases at V and 2 bases at J, with 11 bases in the middle. There are 15 residues in the CDR3. Germline assignment: CDR1 SGHTA and CDR2 FQGTGA. CDR3 region: CASSLTGDGTYEQYF. The CDR3 nucleotides are TGTGCCAGCAGCTTAACTGGCGACGGAACCTACGAGCAGTACTTC.

This clonotype was found many times. The J gene is TRBJ1-5, the V gene TRBV28; D uncertain. V gave up 7 bases and J gave up 0 bases, with 10 bases separating them. Germline-derived CDR1 and CDR2 are MDHEN and SYDVKM. The CDR3 covers 14 residues. CDR3 coding DNA: TGTGCCAGCACACAAAGTTATAGCAATCAGCCCCAGCATTTT. This codes for CASTQSYSNQPQHF.

The table lists this clonotype with many counts. V is TRBV6-1 and J is TRBJ1-1; D possibly corresponds to TRBD1 (6 bases). Germline lookup yields CDR1 MNHNS and CDR2 SASEGT. There are 13 residues in the CDR3. Trimming removed 7 bases from V and 1 base from J, with 10 bases in between. The CDR3 nucleotides are TGTGCCAGCATCCAACAGGGGAACACTGAAGCTTTCTTT. Encoded protein: CASIQQGNTEAFF.

The chain employs TRBV20-1 and TRBJ2-2; a weak D match, TRBD2 (5 bases). The V end lost 5 bases, the J end lost 4 bases, and 14 bases lay between the germline ends. CDR1 and CDR2 from the germline V gene are DFQATT and SNEGSKA (reference sequence). CDR3 length: 14 amino acids. CDR3 loop: CSAGRGDLTGELFF. CDR3 coding DNA: TGCAGTGCTGGCCGGGGAGACCTCACCGGGGAGCTGTTTTTT.

The chain employs TRBV11-3 and TRBJ2-1; either TRBD1 or TRBD2 may fit D (5 bases each). V was trimmed by 2 bases and J by 8 bases, leaving 16 bases between them. Germline V gene sequence: CDR1 SGHNT, CDR2 YENEEA. CDR3 length equals 15 residues. As DNA, the CDR3 is TGTGCCAGCAGCTTATTCGGGACCCAAGTCGATGAGCAGTTCTTC. It encodes CASSLFGTQVDEQFF.

This clonotype was detected many times. This chain connects TRBV20-1 to TRBJ2-5; D is uncertain. Deletions cut 5 bases from V and 7 bases from J, with 14 bases between. The germline V gene has CDR1 DFQATT and CDR2 SNEGSKA (reference sequence). The CDR3 length is 12 residues. CDR3 sequence reads: CSAPRPRGTQYF. CDR3 bases: TGCAGTGCTCCCAGACCAAGAGGGACCCAGTACTTC.

With respect to this clonotype: A much larger clone lies one base from this, so it may be a read error. The chain joins TRBV2 to TRBJ1-2; 11 nucleotides line up with TRBD1. Germline V lookup: CDR1 SNHLY, CDR2 FYNNEI. The V gene end was trimmed by 1 base and the J gene end by 6 bases; junction bases not matched to a gene: 1. The CDR3 spans 14 residues. DNA of the CDR3: TGTGCCAGCAGTGAAGGGACAGGGGGCAATGGCTACACCTTC. Translated, it gives CASSEGTGGNGYTF.

To note about this clonotype: The CDR3 does not end in the conserved phenylalanine or tryptophan, so this is likely a read error. The rearrangement uses TRBV6-4 and TRBJ1-1; D is unresolved. This CDR3 spans 16 amino acids. CDR1 is MRHNA and CDR2 is SNTAGT in the germline V gene. The V end lost 4 bases, the J end lost 0 bases, and 15 bases lay between the germline ends. The CDR3 sequence is CASSGEPAILNTEAFS. In DNA form, the CDR3 reads TGTGCCAGCAGTGGGGAACCCGCGATACTGAACACTGAAGCTTTCTCT.

The genes are TRBV12-3 or TRBV12-4 and TRBJ2-2; TRBD1 matches at 7 bases. CDR3 length: 13 amino acids. The V gene end was trimmed by 7 bases and the J gene end by 7 bases; junction bases not matched to a gene: 6. CDR3 sequence (DNA): TGTGCCAGCATTGCGCAGGGGGTCGGGGAGCTGTTTTTT. This sequence encodes CASIAQGVGELFF.

This clonotype was detected a few times. The chain is built from TRBV5-1 and TRBJ1-2, with D maybe TRBD1 (6 bases). CDR1 is SGHRS, CDR2 YFSETQ, per germline. Deletions cut 0 bases from V and 6 bases from J, with 9 bases between. This CDR3 region has 13 residues. In DNA, the CDR3 is TGCGCCAGCAGCTTGGACGGGGGCGATGGCTACACCTTC. Encoded protein: CASSLDGGDGYTF. The complete variable domain, with remaining parts taken from reference TRBV5-1 and TRBJ1-2, reads KAGVTQTPRYLIKTRGQQVTLSCSPISGHRSVSWYQQTPGQGLQFLFEYFSETQRNKGNFPGRFSGRQFSNSRSEMNVSTLELGDSALYLCASSLDGGDGYTFGSGTRLTVV.

This clonotype has a handful of counts. A much larger clone lies a single base off, so this may be a read error. The chain employs TRBV12-5 and TRBJ2-1; perhaps TRBD1 as D (6 bases). Germline CDR1 reads LGHNT; CDR2 reads FRNRAP. The CDR3 has 13 residues. In DNA, the CDR3 is TGTGTTAGTGCCCCGGACAGCTACAATGAGCAGTTCTTC. Its protein is CVSAPDSYNEQFF.

This clonotype was found a few times. This chain uses TRBV27 with TRBJ2-6, with D unclear. Germline-derived CDR1 and CDR2 are MNHEY and SMNVEV (reference sequence). The CDR3 spans 16 residues. Between the trimmed V and J ends, which lost 4 bases and 0 bases, there was a span of 10 bases. The CDR3 DNA is TGTGCCAGCAGTTCTCCCCTGAGCTCTGGGGCCAACGTCCTGACTTTC. Its protein product is CASSSPLSSGANVLTF.

This clonotype has a count of ten or more. The chain joins TRBV13 to TRBJ1-1; 7 nucleotides align to TRBD1. The germline V gene has CDR1 PRHDT and CDR2 FYEKMQ (reference sequence). CDR3 length: 16 amino acids. With 5 bases clipped from V and 2 bases from J, the junction kept 11 bases outside the gene matches. For the CDR3, the DNA is TGTGCCAGCAGCGGAGGGGGCTGGGGCCATAACACTGAAGCTTTCTTT. Protein product: CASSGGGWGHNTEAFF.

This clonotype has a count of ten or more. The V and J genes are TRBV7-9 and TRBJ2-7, with D tentatively TRBD2 (5 bases). This CDR3 has 14 residues. V was cut by 2 bases and J by 0 bases, with 8 bases left in between. Per the germline V gene, CDR1 is SEHNR and CDR2 is FQNEAQ (reference sequence). The CDR3 here is CASSLLAGSYEQYF. Written as DNA, the CDR3 is TGTGCCAGCAGCTTACTTGCGGGCTCCTACGAGCAGTACTTC.

In this sample, this clonotype turned up a few times. The V call is TRBV14, the J call TRBJ2-2; maybe TRBD2 (5 bases). V was shortened by 7 bases and J by 6 bases, with 9 bases between the two germline ends. The CDR3 consists of 12 residues. The germline CDR1 and CDR2 sequences are SGHDN and FVKESK. CDR3: CASKRWAGELFF. Here the CDR3 DNA reads TGTGCCAGCAAGCGGTGGGCCGGGGAGCTGTTTTTT.

This rearrangement joins TRBV5-6 to TRBJ1-1, with D hard to call. CDR1 is SGHDT, CDR2 YYEEEE, per germline. The CDR3 is 15 amino acids. Trimming took 5 bases from V and 0 from J, leaving 14 bases between them. CDR3 sequence reads: CASSGWTLMNTEAFF. The CDR3 DNA is TGTGCCAGCAGTGGGTGGACCCTCATGAACACTGAAGCTTTCTTT.

This clonotype has a handful of counts. The chain is built from TRBV6-1 and TRBJ2-3, with a weak D call TRBD1 (6 bases). Germline CDR1 MNHNS, CDR2 SASEGT. Between the trimmed V and J ends, which lost 8 bases and 2 bases, there was a span of 11 bases. CDR3 length equals 13 residues. Written as DNA, the CDR3 is TGTGCCAGCCAGGGGCTTCCCACAGATACGCAGTATTTT. Protein sequence: CASQGLPTDTQYF.

This clonotype was recorded many times. The chain carries TRBV6-1 and TRBJ2-2; TRBD2 matches at 12 bases. The junction had 6 bases not matched to a gene; V was cut back by 3 bases and J by 4 bases. The CDR3 is 17 residues long. CDR1 is MNHNS and CDR2 is SASEGT in the germline V gene. The CDR3 coding sequence is TGTGCCAGCAGTGACACACTAGCGGGAGGCGGCACCGGGGAGCTGTTTTTT. Translation: CASSDTLAGGGTGELFF.